This TCR beta chain appears in the sequencing data of a study of OX40 agonist ivuxolimab in advanced cancers. About the study: The mean age was around 56 years, ranging from about 20 to 79, with under 90% of participants male. Eligibility admitted prior anti-PD-1, anti-PD-L1 or anti-CTLA-4 therapy; 35% to 40% had some.

V was pared by 0 bases and J by 4 bases, with 15 bases between. The CDR3 length is 16 residues. CDR1 and CDR2 (germline): MGHRA, YSYEKL. Assay: immunoSEQ multiplex PCR; the TCRdb copy retains only in-frame clones and omits some. The data contain tens of thousands of clones, roughly 80% of them seen just once; the ten biggest clones take up 4% to 4.5%. The V call is TRBV4-1, the J call TRBJ1-1; a possible D gene is TRBD1 (5 bases). Sequenced here: CD4+ or CD8+ T cells sorted from blood, sampled in a trial of the OX40 agonist ivuxolimab. The receptor was isolated from an adult with an advanced solid tumor such as melanoma, head and neck, liver or kidney cancer. The CDR3 DNA is TGCGCCAGCAGCCAAGAGGCGAGGGGTCGGGTCACTGAAGCTTTCTTT. Amino acids: CASSQEARGRVTEAFF.